This is a list of T cell receptor beta chains from one sample in a study of blood T cell repertoires in COVID-19. Clones were sequenced by immunoSEQ multiplex PCR, and TCRdb holds only the in-frame ones, with some missing. The sample holds 250,000 to 300,000 clones, 85% to 90% seen once. The sample comprised PBMCs or T cells enriched from blood (not recorded which). The receptors here all came from a man aged 18-30 years who had recovered from COVID-19. Each CDR3 is given with its conserved first and last residue. Each record gives: J gene, clone size, D gene, V gene, CDR3 protein. A D gene is named only where the DNA matches it firmly. Size tells how often a clone was seen (once, few, many) or the class of an expanded clone, and some rows leave it out.

J: TRBJ1-4; size: .; D: .; V: TRBV5-4; CDR3: CASSLLPDSVQKLFF
J: TRBJ1-2; size: few; D: .; V: TRBV10-3; CDR3: CAISEPFPGTLNYGYTF
J: TRBJ1-2; size: .; D: .; V: TRBV11-2; CDR3: CASSTHTADNFYGYTF
J: TRBJ1-5; size: .; D: TRBD1; V: TRBV6-1; CDR3: CASSERGQGHQPQHF
J: TRBJ1-1; size: .; D: .; V: TRBV12-5; CDR3: CASVRAGASGTEAFF
J: TRBJ2-2; size: .; D: .; V: TRBV5-1; CDR3: CASSSGTPNTGELFF
J: TRBJ1-2; size: few; D: .; V: TRBV5-3; CDR3: CARSQRREGLNGYTF
J: TRBJ1-2; size: .; D: .; V: TRBV12-3/TRBV12-4; CDR3: CASSFGGGYGYTF
J: TRBJ2-3; size: .; D: TRBD1; V: TRBV5-1; CDR3: CASSLGYRDRDPDTQYF
J: TRBJ1-3; size: .; D: .; V: TRBV7-9; CDR3: CASSPTGLSGNTIYF
J: TRBJ1-2; size: .; D: .; V: TRBV3-1/TRBV3-2; CDR3: CASSQVSGLANYGYTF
J: TRBJ1-4; size: .; D: .; V: TRBV7-8; CDR3: CASSLGTGSREKLFF
J: TRBJ2-5; size: once; D: TRBD2; V: TRBV7-9; CDR3: CASRQLAGASGETQYF
J: TRBJ1-1; size: .; D: .; V: TRBV4-2; CDR3: CASSQEQGITEAFF
J: TRBJ2-7; size: .; D: .; V: TRBV29-1; CDR3: CSVEGQGTDEQYF
J: TRBJ2-7; size: .; D: .; V: TRBV7-6; CDR3: CASSLEQPYEQYF
J: TRBJ2-1; size: .; D: TRBD2; V: TRBV19; CDR3: CASSILAGHYEQFF
J: TRBJ2-3; size: .; D: TRBD2; V: TRBV18; CDR3: CASSPDGLAVVGDTQYF
J: TRBJ2-7; size: once; D: .; V: TRBV2; CDR3: CASSEPGTPYEQYF
J: TRBJ2-1; size: .; D: TRBD2; V: TRBV3-1/TRBV3-2; CDR3: CASSPHSGRLDEQFF
J: TRBJ2-1; size: once; D: TRBD2; V: TRBV30; CDR3: CAWTSGSREQFF
J: TRBJ2-2; size: .; D: TRBD2; V: TRBV9; CDR3: CASSTDTPGLAGGPGTGELFF
J: TRBJ2-1; size: .; D: TRBD2; V: TRBV5-4; CDR3: CASSSAHAGEGNEQFF
J: TRBJ1-6; size: once; D: .; V: TRBV19; CDR3: CASRSTSTGGGSPLHF
J: TRBJ1-3; size: .; D: .; V: TRBV4-1; CDR3: CASSQDGGNTIYF
J: TRBJ2-5; size: once; D: TRBD1; V: TRBV18; CDR3: CASSRTGGETQYF
J: TRBJ1-2; size: .; D: .; V: TRBV4-1; CDR3: CASSQGGSYGYTF
J: TRBJ2-3; size: once; D: TRBD2; V: TRBV2; CDR3: CASSRPSGGTDTQYF
J: TRBJ2-1; size: .; D: .; V: TRBV29-1; CDR3: CSVPFEEGSWNEQFF
J: TRBJ2-5; size: .; D: .; V: TRBV30; CDR3: CAWNQAIQETQYF
J: TRBJ2-5; size: .; D: .; V: TRBV10-3; CDR3: CAISEGGETQYF
J: TRBJ1-1; size: .; D: .; V: TRBV6-5; CDR3: CASSYNEGTLEAFF
J: TRBJ2-7; size: .; D: .; V: TRBV21-1; CDR3: CASSNVEDRVERRYEQYF
J: TRBJ2-1; size: .; D: TRBD2; V: TRBV9; CDR3: CASSVSSGIGNEQFF
J: TRBJ1-1; size: once; D: TRBD1; V: TRBV6-5; CDR3: CASSAGTGGNTEAFF
J: TRBJ2-7; size: .; D: .; V: TRBV4-1; CDR3: CASSQTWDNEQYF
J: TRBJ1-3; size: .; D: .; V: TRBV18; CDR3: CASSFYSVGQSSGNTIYF
J: TRBJ1-1; size: few; D: .; V: TRBV4-1; CDR3: CASSQGAGYTTEAFF
J: TRBJ2-5; size: .; D: TRBD2; V: TRBV5-1; CDR3: CASSFGSGISGETQYF